This T cell receptor beta chain emerged from a study of cytomegalovirus exposure and HLA in healthy donors (dated by TCRdb to 2016 to 2017). Concerning the study at large: An earlier analysis of roughly 500 of the donors reported roughly 300 Gb of sequence data and 100 million to 140 million unique TCR beta sequences from 150 million to 200 million T cells. The study aimed to test whether signatures of past pathogen exposure could be identified by cataloging public T cell receptors. All discovery cohort repertoires had been generated using a single sequencing platform. Along with the roughly 700-subject first cohort, a separate validation cohort of around 110 different subjects was used. In the later analysis, no new phenotypic data were used to find candidate immune exposures; instead, reliance was placed on TCR beta sequences and their occurrence across donors. The study combined high-throughput TCR immunosequencing, statistical association of individual TCRs with disease status, and machine learning to predict cytomegalovirus infection status. Across some 400 genotyped donors of the cohort, an average of about 250,000 unique TCR beta nucleotide sequences per donor were sequenced, and approximately 17% of those sequences were non-productive. Genome-wide SNP genotypes for about 65% of the 666 donors were used in a later genetic analysis, which treated that subset as a discovery cohort. Of the roughly 430 genotyped donors, over 65% fell in the genetic ancestry cluster associated with self-reported Caucasian donors. HLA typing covered class I and class II loci at four-digit resolution. To decide whether each TCR beta V gene segment behaved as functional or pseudogenic, an earlier analysis of 587 of the donors relied on high-throughput TCR beta sequencing. Approximately 300 gigabases of sequencing data and roughly 90 million unique TCR sequences were included in an early release covering several hundred HLA-typed donors. Typing coverage differed by locus: A, B, C, DRB1 and DQB1 were typed in about 629-630 donors, DQA1 in 522, DPA1 in 600 to 610, and DPB1 in 450 to 490. To study patterns of TCR occurrence, a later analysis re-analyzed previously published TCR beta repertoires from 666 donors and added high-resolution HLA genotyping. Four or five DR-DQ haplotypes were treated as single units for association and clustering because of strong linkage in the cohort. The T cell repertoires of about 700 subjects were profiled by immunosequencing and related to cytomegalovirus serostatus. Donor age, sex, ethnicity and CMV serostatus were collected together with the repertoire data.

Library generation was performed with the immunoSEQ multiplex PCR assay. For the multiplex PCR, a mixture combining 60 forward primers for TCR Vbeta segments and 13 reverse primers for TCR Jbeta segments was used. A multiplex PCR assay on genomic DNA amplified the CDR3 region of rearranged TCR beta genes. On the Illumina HiSeq System, the amplified TCR beta libraries were sequenced as 87-base-pair reads. On the authors' methods: A later analysis counted about 76 million unique TCR beta chains across the 666 repertoires, and around 12 million of these chains were shared by at least two donors. Raw reads were error-corrected and collapsed into unique sequences with a nearest-neighbor algorithm that merged closely related sequences to remove PCR and sequencing errors. V, D and J gene segments were assigned by aligning CDR3 sequences to IMGT reference sequences. For a sequence to be retained, at least a six-nucleotide match to both a V gene segment and a J gene segment was required. Rearrangements were called productive when the CDR3 lacked stop codons and stayed in frame with V and J; all others were non-productive. CDR3 was defined by IMGT convention, running from the second conserved V-encoded cysteine to the conserved J-encoded phenylalanine. The earlier analysis of 587 of the donors excluded any sequence lacking an unambiguous match to a single V gene segment. In an earlier analysis of approximately 590 of the donors, a V segment was called functional when productive rearrangements were above 56.7%, and segregating when the standard deviation between donors exceeded 5%. A statistical classification framework was developed to diagnose cytomegalovirus status using the catalog of TCR beta chain sequences. In a later analysis, V and J genes were assigned by comparing TCR nucleotide sequences against IMGT/GENE-DB human TR gene sequences. Using the TCRdist pipeline, a later analysis assigned CDR3 sequences along with most-parsimonious VDJ recombination scenarios. In a later analysis, each TCR beta chain was defined by its CDR3 amino acid sequence together with its V-gene family, and reads without a unique V-gene family were excluded. To address suspected cross-contamination and a sequencing artifact, a later analysis removed around 590 highly shared, low-generation-probability nucleotide sequences. A later analysis calculated a clonal expansion index for each public chain from normalized within-repertoire ranks of inferred template counts. In a later analysis, generation probabilities were computed using a VDJ recombination model fitted to out-of-frame rearrangements, and the results were checked against IGoR. In a later analysis, hypergeometric tests were used to score TCR-TCR, TCR-HLA and TCR-CMV co-occurrence, with a repertoire-size bias correction applied to TCR pairs. In a later analysis, false discovery rates were estimated by permuting HLA or CMV assignments 20 times. A later analysis grouped co-occurring TCRs with DBSCAN, adding TCRdist sequence similarity when clustering within HLA-allele-positive subsets. Co-occurrence clustering excluded repertoires with fewer than 30,000 or more than 120,000 public chains, plus five with anomalous nucleotide sharing. TCRdb's version of the immuneACCESS table is confined to in-frame rearrangements and falls short of the full clone set. An unresolved V gene accounts for under half of the shortfall where checked; the remainder is of unknown origin. The DNA gave D and trimming, while V, J and clone size come from that table. The sample table records 130,000 or so clones; 70% to 80% of these occur just once. Roughly 0.9% of the sample rests with the top ten.

This clone was counted a single time. The clone's antigen remains unknown. The input lacks base qualities; no much larger clone sits a single base away. From the cysteine up to the phenylalanine, the CDR3 has a length of 14 residues. Only the CDR3 DNA stays, 42 bases, in frame from base 1. According to the germline V gene, CDR1 reads LGHNT and CDR2 reads FRNRAP. Trimming removed 4 bases from V and 6 bases from J; the gene matches leave 6 bases unexplained. On the study overall, not on this receptor specifically: Broadly in line with IMGT annotations, most TCR beta V segments showed up in productive rearrangements about 87% or about 30% of the time in an earlier analysis of about 500 of the donors. In a later analysis, around 17,000 TCR beta sequences were associated with specific HLA alleles at a false discovery rate of 0.05. Cytomegalovirus status was reported to be diagnosed by the classifier with high specificity and sensitivity in both the original and validation cohorts. A further reported finding was that TCR beta sequences accurately predicted the HLA-A and HLA-B alleles for most subjects in the first cohort. In a later analysis, the rate of TCR association differed among HLA loci, with DRB1 alleles having the most associated TCRs and HLA-C alleles having the fewest. Sequencing depth was assumed to be roughly uniform across donors in the presence/absence analyses, though that assumption may not hold. The authors suggested that the approach could potentially be generalized to other disease states and immunological phenotypes. For the cohort, immune exposure information was limited to CMV serostatus. The earlier analysis of a few hundred of the donors excluded 15 to 20 rarely observed V segments, including chromosome 9 orphons, because counts were too low. Some IMGT-functional V segments, including TRBV6-2 and TRBV6-3, could not be distinguished by the 87-base-pair reads and were therefore excluded. Compared with equally common non-associated chains, HLA-associated TCR beta chains in a later analysis were more clonally expanded and had lower generation probabilities. Strong co-occurrence of HLA alleles, especially DR and DQ, made assigning TCR associations to individual alleles difficult. Because HLA typing was missing for some donors at each locus, association tests included only the typed subset. A later genetic analysis reported fewer N-insertions in productive TCRs among donors in an Asian-associated ancestry cluster than the roughly 690-donor mean. In the study, around 150 TCR beta chains were listed as associated with cytomegalovirus. Most TCR sequences were observed very rarely across donors, whereas some public TCRs were present in many individuals. Several of the top co-occurrence clusters appeared to be linked to parvovirus B19, influenza, CMV and Epstein-Barr virus, according to a later analysis. The cohort was sequenced for TCR beta chains only, and without alpha or paired-chain data the features that could be detected were limited. A few of the identified cytomegalovirus-associated TCR beta chains were confirmed in vitro to be specific for cytomegalovirus antigens. Linkage disequilibrium might explain the correlated functional status among segregating V segments, but an unknown experimental factor could not be excluded. A later analysis found that most CMV-associated TCR beta chains appeared HLA-restricted, with HLA associations seemingly driven largely by CMV exposure. A cluster of highly shared sequence variants was judged likely to be a technical artifact of the sequencing pipeline. A later genetic analysis associated a missense DCLRE1C variant with V-gene and J-gene trimming of TCR beta chains, and an independent cohort replicated the association.

The cohort comprised 550 to 700 healthy bone marrow donors. At the time of sampling, all cohort members were nominally healthy, though unrecorded immune exposures were likely present. The donor was CMV seronegative and belonged to the group of around 400 seronegative cohort members. A peripheral blood sample was collected from each donor, and TCR beta sequencing was performed on peripheral blood mononuclear cells. The Qiagen DNeasy Blood Extraction Kit was used to extract genomic DNA from the blood cell samples. The sequence derives from a woman aged 60-70 years in good health and CMV-seronegative. The sequencing input was PBMCs. The rearrangement combines TRBV12-5 with TRBJ1-2; 9 bases in the junction line up with TRBD1. The sequenced DNA: TGTGCTAGTGGTTCGGACAGGGGAGGAGATGGCTACACCTTC. Translated, this gives CASGSDRGGDGYTF.